A single sample gave rise to the 25 T cell receptor beta chains below, sequenced in a study of T cells in Graves' hyperthyroidism and ophthalmopathy. TCR beta CDR3 regions were amplified from RNA transcripts. Carried out on the TCR CDR3, a first-round RT-PCR used the HTBI primer set. TCRdb re-derived calls from the multiplex PCR reads in MiXCR, one entry per CDR3 protein. The table includes about 350,000 distinct CDR3 sequences, 15% to 20% detected once. Sample: blood. The receptors derive from a middle-aged woman with Graves' ophthalmopathy.

In its sample, this clonotype was seen many times. The CDR3 sequence is CASSLGQGNPGANVLTF. The CDR3 DNA follows: TGTGCCAGCAGCCTCGGACAGGGGAATCCTGGGGCCAACGTCCTGACTTTC. The rearrangement uses TRBV11-2 and TRBJ2-6; TRBD1 aligns across 9 bases. Germline V gene lookup returns CDR1 SGHAT and CDR2 FQNNGV. The CDR3 length is 17 residues. The J segment lost 2 bases and the V segment lost 5 bases, leaving 7 bases of the junction unmatched.

This clonotype has a count of ten or more. The rearrangement uses TRBV7-8 and TRBJ1-3; the match to TRBD1 covers 9 bases. The CDR3 is made up of 17 amino acids. The V gene end was trimmed by 6 bases and the J gene end by 3 bases; junction bases not matched to a gene: 12. CDR1 and CDR2 from the germline V gene are SGHVS and FQNEAQ. CDR3 DNA sequence: TGTGCCAGCAGTCCACGTCCGGGACAGGGTCTTGGAAACACCATATATTTT. Translating it yields CASSPRPGQGLGNTIYF.

In its sample, this clonotype was seen many times. The chain employs TRBV20-1 and TRBJ1-2, with D unclear. V was clipped by 0 bases and J by 7 bases, with 15 bases between them. Germline V gene lookup returns CDR1 DFQATT and CDR2 SNEGSKA (reference sequence). This CDR3 region has 14 residues. DNA of the CDR3: TGCAGTGCTAGAGATTCGGCCAGGCGAATTGGCTACACCTTC. Translating it yields CSARDSARRIGYTF.

At least ten counts were recorded for this clonotype. This chain joins TRBV7-8 and TRBJ1-2; 7 bases fit TRBD1. The V gene end was trimmed by 2 bases and the J gene end by 0 bases; junction bases not matched to a gene: 6. Germline values: CDR1 SGHVS, CDR2 FQNEAQ. This CDR3 comprises 16 residues. CDR3 sequence (DNA): TGTGCCAGCAGCTTATTATCAGGGGGAGCTAACTATGGCTACACCTTC. It specifies CASSLLSGGANYGYTF.

This clonotype occurred many times. The rearrangement links TRBV19 to TRBJ1-5; 10 bases map to TRBD1. This CDR3 comprises 15 residues. Looked up from germline, CDR1 is LNHDA and CDR2 is SQIVND (reference sequence). The ends lost 2 bases at V and 6 bases at J; junction bases unmatched: 4. The CDR3 here is CASSISRTGGQPQHF. The CDR3 DNA reads TGTGCCAGTAGTATATCCAGGACAGGGGGTCAGCCCCAGCATTTT.

With regard to this clonotype: The junction shows a germline mismatch at one end, possibly a read error. The chain employs TRBV27 and TRBJ2-5; a possible D gene is TRBD2 (5 bases). In germline, CDR1 is MNHEY, CDR2 SMNVEV (reference sequence). The CDR3 consists of 15 residues. CDR3 in DNA: TGTGCCACCAGTGACCGGATGGCGGGTTTGGAGACCCAGTACTTC. It yields the protein CATSDRMAGLETQYF.

This clonotype was seen at least ten times. The V gene is TRBV20-1, the J gene TRBJ2-5; D is perhaps TRBD2 (5 bases). The CDR3 is 12 residues long. Germline V gives CDR1 DFQATT, CDR2 SNEGSKA (reference sequence). Between the trimmed V and J ends, which lost 1 base and 2 bases, there was a span of 5 bases. The CDR3 sequence: CSARAGQETQYF. The CDR3 DNA reads as TGCAGTGCTAGAGCGGGACAAGAGACCCAGTACTTC.

This clonotype showed up many times. V gene TRBV11-2 combines with J gene TRBJ2-5; D unclear. The CDR3 totals 15 residues. CDR1 is SGHAT, CDR2 FQNNGV, per germline. V dropped 5 bases and J dropped 0 bases, with 13 bases sitting between them. The CDR3 sequence: CASSPRWTDQETQYF. DNA of the CDR3: TGTGCCAGCAGCCCCCGATGGACGGACCAAGAGACCCAGTACTTC.

This clonotype was detected ten times or more. The chain employs TRBV20-1 and TRBJ1-1; 7 nucleotides align to TRBD1. The germline V gene encodes CDR1 DFQATT and CDR2 SNEGSKA (reference sequence). The trim removed 6 bases at V and 0 bases at J, leaving 7 bases unmatched. There are 14 residues in the CDR3. The CDR3 sequence: CSAHRGNMNTEAFF. DNA for the CDR3: TGCAGTGCCCACAGGGGAAACATGAACACTGAAGCTTTCTTT.

This clonotype was counted many times. The chain employs TRBV27 and TRBJ1-2, with 11 bases identical to TRBD1. From germline, CDR1 is MNHEY and CDR2 SMNVEV (reference sequence). Trimming removed 6 bases from V and 4 bases from J; junction bases left unmatched: 13. The CDR3 consists of 17 residues. CDR3 in DNA: TGTGCCAGCAGCCTCACCCGAAGGACAGGGGGCTTCTATGGCTACACCTTC. This sequence encodes CASSLTRRTGGFYGYTF.

Many counts were recorded for this clonotype. The chain joins TRBV11-2 to TRBJ2-6; TRBD1 aligns across 8 bases. Looked up from germline, CDR1 is SGHAT and CDR2 is FQNNGV. The CDR3 extends over 18 amino acids. J gave up 3 bases and V 5 bases, and 12 bases lay outside the gene matches. The CDR3 sequence: CASSPGVQGALGANVLTF. The CDR3 DNA is TGTGCCAGCAGCCCAGGGGTTCAGGGGGCGCTTGGGGCCAACGTCCTGACTTTC.

This clonotype has a handful of counts. Here the CDR3 reads CASSGRRYRDSIYGYTF. The CDR3 DNA reads TGCGCCAGCAGCGGAAGGCGGTACCGGGACAGCATTTATGGCTACACCTTC. The chain has TRBV4-1 and TRBJ1-2; 7 nucleotides line up with TRBD1. Germline CDR1 MGHRA, CDR2 YSYEKL. V shed 5 bases, J shed 5 bases, and the junction held 17 bases outside the gene matches. This CDR3 has 17 residues.

The sample holds many counts of this clonotype. The chain joins TRBV6-6 to TRBJ2-2; D perhaps matches TRBD1 (5 bases). Trimming cost V 6 bases and J 4 bases, with 9 bases left between them. Germline CDR1 is MNHNY and CDR2 is SVGAGI (reference sequence). This CDR3 contains 13 residues. The chain's CDR3 is CASRTVGTGELFF. The CDR3 nucleotides read TGTGCCAGCAGGACAGTCGGCACCGGGGAGCTGTTTTTT.

This clonotype was found many times. The rearrangement uses TRBV27 and TRBJ1-6, with TRBD1 identical over 10 bases. The CDR3 contains 15 residues. The germline CDR1 and CDR2 sequences are MNHEY and SMNVEV (reference sequence). V was clipped by 6 bases and J by 7 bases; unmatched bases: 6. The CDR3 region is CASRIRTGGNSPLHF. CDR3 nucleotide sequence: TGTGCCAGCAGAATACGGACAGGGGGGAATTCACCCCTCCACTTT.

The V and J genes are TRBV6-1 and TRBJ2-7; possible D gene TRBD1, 5 bases. The CDR3 is made up of 13 amino acids. Germline V CDR1 and CDR2: MNHNS, SASEGT. V lost 7 bases and J 4 bases, leaving 14 bases between the germline ends. CDR3: CASMGQDRYEQYF. The CDR3 coding sequence is TGTGCCAGCATGGGGCAGGACCGTTACGAGCAGTACTTC.

This clonotype was observed a handful of times. The chain has TRBV6-2 or TRBV6-3 and TRBJ1-5; D remains unclear. CDR1 is MNHEY, CDR2 SVGEGT, per germline. CDR3 length: 13 amino acids. Trimming removed 6 bases at V and 6 bases at J, with 12 bases between. DNA of the CDR3: TGTGCCAGCAGAGGGCAGGCAGGTCAGCCCCAGCATTTT. The encoded protein is CASRGQAGQPQHF.

Ten or more counts support this clonotype. The rearrangement joins TRBV27 to TRBJ2-7; 10 nucleotides align to TRBD1. With 5 bases clipped from V and 6 bases from J, the junction kept 4 bases outside the gene matches. The V gene's germline CDR1 is MNHEY and CDR2 SMNVEV (reference sequence). This CDR3 has 13 residues. The CDR3, as DNA: TGTGCCAGCAGTACCAGGACAGGGGGCGAGCAGTACTTC. Translation gives CASSTRTGGEQYF.

This clonotype was detected many times. CDR3 residues: CAIRVGRSYEQYF. CDR3 sequence (DNA): TGTGCCATCAGGGTGGGCCGATCCTACGAGCAGTACTTC. This sequence joins TRBV10-3 and TRBJ2-7; D gene ambiguous. Trimming removed 6 bases at V and 1 base at J, with 10 bases between. CDR3 length equals 13 residues. From germline, CDR1 is ENHRY and CDR2 SYGVKD.

By share of the sample, this clonotype is medium-sized (0.01 to 0.1%). V is TRBV12-3 or TRBV12-4 and J is TRBJ2-1, with D possibly being TRBD2 (6 bases). The CDR3 loop spans 16 amino acids. V was cut by 0 bases and J by 0 bases, with 9 bases left in between. CDR3 nucleotide sequence: TGTGCCAGCAGTTTAGCGCGGGAAAGCTCCTACAATGAGCAGTTCTTC. Its protein product is CASSLARESSYNEQFF.

The chain combines TRBV28 with TRBJ2-7; TRBD1 is a possible D gene (5 bases). This CDR3 is built from 13 residues. V shed 8 bases and J shed 5 bases, with 16 bases lying between them. Per germline, CDR1 MDHEN and CDR2 SYDVKM. The CDR3 region has the DNA TGTGCCAGCGTCGGGTACGCAGGGAACGAGCAGTACTTC. As protein: CASVGYAGNEQYF.

There are many counts of this clonotype. The CDR3, as DNA: TGTGCCAGCAGACGAGGACGGCACTCTGGAAACACCATATATTTT. Translating it yields CASRRGRHSGNTIYF. This sequence joins TRBV28 and TRBJ1-3; the D is unclear. The length of the CDR3 is 15 residues. The ends were cut back, 6 bases at V and 0 bases at J, with 12 bases in the middle. The V gene's germline CDR1 is MDHEN and CDR2 SYDVKM.

This clonotype was seen repeatedly, ten times or more. The gene calls are TRBV6-2 or TRBV6-3 and TRBJ1-2; D possibly corresponds to TRBD1 (6 bases). This CDR3 has 13 residues. V was pared by 6 bases and J by 7 bases, with 15 bases between. Germline assignment: CDR1 MNHEY and CDR2 SVGEGT. The CDR3 spells CASSPRDKSGYTF. The CDR3 region has the DNA TGTGCCAGCAGCCCACGGGACAAATCTGGCTACACCTTC.

The chain links TRBV28 to TRBJ1-5, with D unclear. The germline V gene has CDR1 MDHEN and CDR2 SYDVKM. The V gene lost 10 bases and the J gene lost 6 bases, with 19 bases spanning the gap. This CDR3 contains 14 residues. The CDR3: CAITSTGGGQPQHF. The CDR3 DNA is TGTGCCATCACGTCGACGGGCGGAGGTCAGCCCCAGCATTTT.

This clonotype was detected many times. The chain couples TRBV30 to TRBJ1-5; D remains ambiguous. The germline V and J ends were trimmed by 2 bases and 0 bases, with 11 bases remaining between them. Per germline, CDR1 GTSNPN and CDR2 SVGIG (reference sequence). The CDR3 is 15 residues long. The CDR3 nucleotides read TGTGCCTGGAGTCGGGGAAAACATAGCAATCAGCCCCAGCATTTT. This encodes CAWSRGKHSNQPQHF.

This clonotype has at least ten counts. V and J are TRBV3-1 and TRBJ2-5, with D perhaps assigned TRBD1 or TRBD2 (5 bases each). The CDR3 has 15 amino acids. Trimming stripped 3 bases from V and 5 bases from J, with 16 bases between. Germline V CDR1 and CDR2: LGHDT, YNNKEL (reference sequence). The CDR3 nucleotides read TGTGCCAGCAGCCATGAACGGGGACGCAGGGAGACCCAGTACTTC. This translates into CASSHERGRRETQYF.